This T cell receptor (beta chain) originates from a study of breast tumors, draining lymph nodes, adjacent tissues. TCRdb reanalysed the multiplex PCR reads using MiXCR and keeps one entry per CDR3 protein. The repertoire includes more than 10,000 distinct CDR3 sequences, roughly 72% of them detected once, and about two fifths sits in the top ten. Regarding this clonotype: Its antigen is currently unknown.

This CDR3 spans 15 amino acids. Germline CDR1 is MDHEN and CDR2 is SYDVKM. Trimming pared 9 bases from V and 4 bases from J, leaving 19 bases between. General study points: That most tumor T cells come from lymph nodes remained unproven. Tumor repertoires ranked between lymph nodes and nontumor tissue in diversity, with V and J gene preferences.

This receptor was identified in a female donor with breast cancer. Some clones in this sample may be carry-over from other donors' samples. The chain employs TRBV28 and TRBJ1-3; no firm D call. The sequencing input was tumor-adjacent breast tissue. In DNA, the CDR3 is TGTGCCAGTTCGCTTGAGGGTGTTAACGGAAACACCATATATTTT. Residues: CASSLEGVNGNTIYF.